This T cell receptor (beta chain) was sequenced in a study of T cell responses to AZD1222 COVID-19 vaccine. Study findings and constraints: The span of vaccine-associated CD4 TCRs extended across spike, with dominance at 160-218 and 743-854. White British ancestry dominated among donors, who included more females, and clonal diversity was possibly underestimated. Unmutated variant regions reportedly attract nearly half of all spike-specific TCRs.

In the case of this clone: Its antigen is not known.

Assay used: immunoSEQ multiplex PCR; TCRdb lists only in-frame clones, some missing. The sample holds around 110,000 clones; roughly 87% are singletons and the top ten take 7.5% to 8%. Germline loops: CDR1 SNHLY, CDR2 FYNNEI. V trimming: 7 bases; J trimming: 2 bases; junction bases outside the gene matches: 3. CDR3 length: 13 residues. The sequence was obtained from an adult in good health. Specimen: peripheral blood, collected on day 0 of AZD1222 vaccination. The chain is built from TRBV2 and TRBJ1-1; 8 bases line up with TRBD1. CDR3 in DNA: TGTGCCAGCAATGGACAGGGTAACACTGAAGCTTTCTTT. This gives the protein CASNGQGNTEAFF. The whole variable domain, filled in from reference TRBV2 and TRBJ1-1, reads EPEVTQTPSHQVTQMGQEVILRCVPISNHLYFYWYRQILGQKVEFLVSFYNNEISEKSEIFDDQFSVERPDGSNFTLKIRSTKLEDSAMYFCASNGQGNTEAFFGQGTRLTVV.